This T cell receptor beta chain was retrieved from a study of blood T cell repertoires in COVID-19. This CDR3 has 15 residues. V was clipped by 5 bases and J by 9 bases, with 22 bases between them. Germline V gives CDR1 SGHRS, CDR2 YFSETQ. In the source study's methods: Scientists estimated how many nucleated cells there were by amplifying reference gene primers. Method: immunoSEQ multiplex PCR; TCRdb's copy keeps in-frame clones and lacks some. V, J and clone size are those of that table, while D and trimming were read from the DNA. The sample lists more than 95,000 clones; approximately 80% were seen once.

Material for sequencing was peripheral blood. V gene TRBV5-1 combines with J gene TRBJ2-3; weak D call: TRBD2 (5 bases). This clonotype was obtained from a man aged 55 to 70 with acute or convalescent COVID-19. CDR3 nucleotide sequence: TGCGCCAGCAGTATCAGGCTAGCCGGGGATGGGACGCAGTATTTT. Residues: CASSIRLAGDGTQYF.